The clone carrying this TCR beta chain showed up many times. Its antigen is not identified. The data were taken from a study of CD8 T cells in ankylosing spondylitis. Study-wide results and caveats: Within ankylosing spondylitis blood, a TCR beta motif made up of several highly homologous variants appeared to be characteristic. Significant enrichment of disease-linked clones was reported in matched ankylosing spondylitis synovial fluid. Reports of some motif variants in reactive arthritis synovial fluid and blood predate this one.

V gave up 3 bases and J gave up 8 bases, with 15 bases separating them. The CDR3 runs 14 residues. From germline, CDR1 is SGHDT and CDR2 YYEEEE. The TCR beta libraries were generated through quantitative 5'-RACE incorporating molecular barcodes. TCRdb re-called the 5' RACE reads with MiXCR, one entry per CDR3 protein. The data show a few hundred thousand distinct CDR3 sequences, with around a tenth seen just once and about 10% held by the top ten. Specimen: blood, either unsorted or a sorted T cell fraction (not recorded which). The TCR originated in a female donor with ankylosing spondylitis or in good health (not recorded which). The chain couples TRBV5-6 to TRBJ2-1; possible D gene TRBD1, 6 bases. For the CDR3, the DNA is TGTGCCAGCAGCTCTACAGGGATTTGGGATGAGCAGTTCTTC. It codes for CASSSTGIWDEQFF.